The TCR beta chain described here comes from a study of CD8+CD57+ T cells in acquired aplastic anemia. Template material for TCR beta VDJ and CDR3 profiling consisted of genomic DNA. One entry per CDR3 protein results from TCRdb running MiXCR on the reads. Counted here are approximately 180,000 distinct CDR3 sequences, less than 50% occurring once; the ten biggest clones make up under 2%. V lost 1 base to trimming and J lost 8 bases, with 15 bases between them. The length of the CDR3 is 16 residues. Per the germline V gene, CDR1 is SEHNR and CDR2 is FQNEAQ (reference sequence). Flow cytometry had shown expanded CD8+CD57+ cells in the patients chosen for sequencing.

Sequencing was carried out using sorted CD4+, CD8+, or CD8+CD57+ T cells (not recorded which) from PBMCs. The TCR was taken from a human donor with aplastic anemia. The chain links TRBV7-9 to TRBJ1-6, with D hard to call. As DNA, the CDR3 is TGTGCCAGCAGCTTAGAGGGCGGATACGGGTATTCACCCCTCCACTTT. Protein: CASSLEGGYGYSPLHF.